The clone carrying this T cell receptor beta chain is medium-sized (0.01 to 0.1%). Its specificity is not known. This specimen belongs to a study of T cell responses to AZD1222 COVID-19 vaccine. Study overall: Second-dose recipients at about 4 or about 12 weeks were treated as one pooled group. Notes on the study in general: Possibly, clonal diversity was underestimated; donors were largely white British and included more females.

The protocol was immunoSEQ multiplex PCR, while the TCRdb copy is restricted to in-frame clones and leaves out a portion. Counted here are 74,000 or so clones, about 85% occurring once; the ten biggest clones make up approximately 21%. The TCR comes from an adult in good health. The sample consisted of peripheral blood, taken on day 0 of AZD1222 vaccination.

DNA for the CDR3: TGTGCCAGCAGCGTAGTGACCTCCTATGGCTACACCTTC. This sequence encodes CASSVVTSYGYTF. This chain links TRBV9 with TRBJ1-2; the D is unclear. The CDR3 is 13 residues long. Germline V gene lookup returns CDR1 SGDLS and CDR2 YYNGEE. The V gene lost 0 bases and the J gene lost 4 bases, with 7 bases spanning the gap.